Below, 11 T cell receptor beta chains from the same sample are listed, as sequenced in a study of blood T cell repertoires in COVID-19. Assay: immunoSEQ multiplex PCR; the TCRdb copy retains only in-frame clones and omits some. The sample has around 110,000 clones, 80% to 85% seen once. The specimen sequenced was peripheral blood. The receptors were sampled from a woman aged 65 to 85 with acute or convalescent COVID-19.

The chain joins TRBV7-2 to TRBJ2-3; D is unresolved. The germline V gene has CDR1 SGHTA and CDR2 FQGNSA. This CDR3 comprises 14 residues. Trimming removed 1 base from V and 0 bases from J, with 5 bases in between. The CDR3 DNA reads as TGTGCCAGCAGCTTAGGAGCGAGCACAGATACGCAGTATTTT. It yields the protein CASSLGASTDTQYF. Based on the CDR3 plus reference TRBV7-2 and TRBJ2-3, the full variable domain is GAGVSQSPSNKVTEKGKDVELRCDPISGHTALYWYRQSLGQGLEFLIYFQGNSAPDKSGLPSDRFSAERTGGSVSTLTIQRTQQEDSAVYLCASSLGASTDTQYFGPGTRLTVL.

This chain links TRBV9 with TRBJ1-1; no clear D gene. The V and J ends lost 3 bases and 0 bases respectively, with 15 bases between them. The CDR3 is 16 residues long. Germline lookup yields CDR1 SGDLS and CDR2 YYNGEE. CDR3 sequence (DNA): TGTGCCAGCAGCGAGAGCCCCAACAGAGTGAACACTGAAGCTTTCTTT. It specifies CASSESPNRVNTEAFF.

This chain's CDR3 is CASSTYRGVRAFF. Here the CDR3 DNA reads TGTGCCAGCAGTACCTACAGGGGCGTCAGAGCTTTCTTT. The chain carries TRBV12-3 or TRBV12-4 and TRBJ1-1; the match to TRBD1 covers 7 bases. With V trimmed by 5 bases and J by 10 bases, 10 bases remained unmatched. CDR3 length equals 13 residues.

For this clone: Germline is not matched at one junction end, which may reflect a read error. The rearrangement uses TRBV2 and TRBJ1-1, with 7 bases aligning to TRBD1. Germline CDR1 is SNHLY and CDR2 is FYNNEI. CDR3 length: 13 residues. This CDR3 reads CASSEAQGVSVVF. The CDR3 DNA reads TGTGCCAGCAGTGAAGCGCAGGGGGTGAGTGTCGTCTTT.

The chain recombines TRBV30 with TRBJ2-1; D perhaps matches TRBD1 (5 bases). The ends were cut back, 5 bases at V and 7 bases at J, with 15 bases in the middle. Germline V gene data show CDR1 as GTSNPN and CDR2 as SVGIG (reference sequence). CDR3 length: 13 amino acids. DNA of the CDR3: TGTGCCTGGTCACCAGGGATGGTGAATGAGCAGTTCTTC. Encoded protein: CAWSPGMVNEQFF.

The chain links TRBV6-6 to TRBJ2-7; 8 positions match TRBD2. With 10 bases clipped from V and 3 bases from J, the junction kept 5 bases outside the gene matches. Germline CDR1 MNHNY, CDR2 SVGAGI (reference sequence). CDR3 length: 12 amino acids. The DNA for the CDR3 is TGTGCCACCCGGGGGGGGAACTACGAGCAGTACTTC. Its protein product is CATRGGNYEQYF.

CDR3 in DNA: TGTGCCAGCAGTCCCGGGACAGGGGTCGATCAGTTCTTC. This sequence encodes CASSPGTGVDQFF. The chain recombines TRBV6-5 with TRBJ2-1; 10 bases are shared with TRBD1. Trimming removed 5 bases from V and 13 bases from J; junction bases left unmatched: 8. Per the germline V gene, CDR1 is MNHEY and CDR2 is SVGAGI. There are 13 residues in the CDR3.

The J gene is TRBJ2-4, the V gene TRBV7-8, with 9 bases that match TRBD2. In germline, CDR1 is SGHVS, CDR2 FQNEAQ. V trimming: 6 bases; J trimming: 1 base; junction bases outside the gene matches: 16. The CDR3 is 19 amino acids. The CDR3 region is CASSERLAANHLAKNIQYF. CDR3 bases: TGTGCCAGCAGTGAACGACTAGCGGCGAACCACCTCGCCAAAAACATTCAGTACTTC.

The genes are TRBV7-2 and TRBJ1-2; TRBD1 might be the D (5 bases). Trimming left V 1 base short and J 6 bases short, with 15 bases between. The CDR3 length is 15 residues. Germline loops: CDR1 SGHTA, CDR2 FQGNSA. In DNA form, the CDR3 reads TGTGCCAGCAGCTTAGGTCCAGGCAGGGAAAATGGCTACACCTTC. Residues: CASSLGPGRENGYTF.

The J gene is TRBJ1-5, the V gene TRBV6-2 or TRBV6-3; D call uncertain. The V end was cut by 0 bases, the J end by 2 bases, with 11 bases between. This CDR3 has 16 amino acids. CDR1 is MNHEY and CDR2 is SVGEGT in the germline V gene. CDR3 loop: CASSYSFERGNQPQHF. CDR3 DNA sequence: TGTGCCAGCAGTTACTCCTTCGAGAGGGGCAATCAGCCCCAGCATTTT.

The chain is built from TRBV29-1 and TRBJ2-6; no firm D call. The CDR3 runs to 14 residues. The V gene's germline CDR1 is SQVTM and CDR2 ANQGSEA. Trimming removed 5 bases at V and 4 bases at J, with 12 bases between. CDR3 sequence: CSVKGVGGANVLTF. The DNA of the CDR3 is TGCAGCGTTAAAGGCGTGGGCGGGGCCAACGTCCTGACTTTC.